The following is a TCR beta chain sequence with its context. Its antigen is unknown. The data originate from a study of T-cell memory formation after mild COVID-19. Findings of the study overall: CD4/CD8 balance held among clones contracting day 15 to 85, and later expanders leaned CD4+. CD4+ clones that contracted lay mainly in CM and EM; CD8+ ones lay in EMRA. Detection of some responders pre-infection suggested pre-existing cross-reactive memory T cells participated.

The germline V gene has CDR1 MGHRA and CDR2 YSYEKL. V was pared by 2 bases and J by 0 bases, with 11 bases between. The CDR3 is 15 amino acids. TCRdb re-called the 5' RACE reads through MiXCR, storing one row per CDR3 protein. The sample has hundreds of thousands of distinct CDR3 sequences, about 20% seen once. This sequence joins TRBV4-1 and TRBJ2-7; D may be TRBD1 or TRBD2 (5 bases each). This clonotype was sampled from an adult woman who had mild COVID-19 (a few samples of this study predate the infection). Cell type and time point are not known. The sequenced sample was PBMCs or a T cell subset sorted from them (not recorded which). The CDR3 nucleotides read TGCGCCAGCAGCCAATCTGGGGGTCACTCCTACGAGCAGTACTTC. Its translation is CASSQSGGHSYEQYF.